This T cell receptor beta chain was captured in a study of blood T cell repertoires in COVID-19. The V gene end was trimmed by 3 bases and the J gene end by 3 bases; junction bases not matched to a gene: 6. This CDR3 is 15 amino acids long. Germline values: CDR1 DFQATT, CDR2 SNEGSKA (reference sequence). Using immunoSEQ multiplex PCR, the repertoire was profiled, and TCRdb retains in-frame clones only, with some absent. The sample includes 130,000 or so clones, over 75% of them seen just once. The sample comprised peripheral blood. The V call is TRBV20-1, the J call TRBJ2-3; 10 bases fit TRBD2. The TCR sequence derives from a man in his 70s with active COVID-19. CDR3 amino acids: CSASPTSGKTDTQYF. The CDR3 region has the DNA TGCAGTGCTAGTCCTACTAGCGGGAAGACAGATACGCAGTATTTT.